A selection of T cell receptor beta chains follows, all from one sample in a study of cytomegalovirus exposure and HLA in healthy donors. This table comes from immunoSEQ multiplex PCR, and its TCRdb copy is limited to in-frame clones, with some not included. The data hold 100,000 to 120,000 clones, with roughly 79% observed a single time. Sequencing input: PBMCs. These TCRs come from a male donor in good health and CMV-seronegative. Both conserved end residues are trimmed from each CDR3. Only some rows state a clone size, as once, few, many or a class for expanded clones.

V	length	size	J	CDR3
TRBV25-1	12	-	TRBJ1-5	ASSDSRDSQPQH
TRBV27	13	-	TRBJ1-3	ASRRGQGYGNTIY
TRBV28	12	once	TRBJ2-5	ASRGSGRLGAQY
TRBV6-1	14	-	TRBJ2-4	ASSEARVLAKNIQY
TRBV5-1	13	-	TRBJ1-1	ASSLYGGTGSEAF
TRBV10-1	15	-	TRBJ2-1	ASSEGTSGFSYNEQF
TRBV7-9	12	medium-sized	TRBJ1-2	ASSLGQGDYGYT
TRBV7-9	12	-	TRBJ1-2	ASSLGREVDGYT
TRBV14	11	-	TRBJ1-2	ASSQDRVNGYT
TRBV5-1	12	few	TRBJ2-1	ASSLDTVYNEQF
TRBV21-1	14	-	TRBJ1-5	ASSKVRDNSYQPQH
TRBV7-8	14	-	-	ASSSPGLVITYEQY
TRBV11-3	15	-	TRBJ2-5	ASSLTLGTGSAETQY
TRBV19	9	-	TRBJ1-2	ASSENYGYT
TRBV6-6	11	-	TRBJ2-7	ASSRQGSYEQY
TRBV5-4	10	-	TRBJ1-5	ASSRWGQPQH
TRBV7-2	17	-	TRBJ2-5	ASSSRGFMLAGASETQY
TRBV5-1	12	-	TRBJ2-7	ASSLEGAAYEQY
TRBV5-1	14	-	TRBJ1-3	ASSLGRGASGNTIY
TRBV4-3	14	once	-	ASSHRAGGSSYEQY
TRBV6-1	13	-	TRBJ1-1	ASSEEGRMNTEAF
TRBV5-5	12	-	TRBJ2-3	ASSRDRGADTQY
TRBV9	14	-	TRBJ1-3	ASSDRSFGSGNTIY
TRBV19	14	-	TRBJ1-1	ATLPLGTAMNTEAF
TRBV7-6	12	medium-sized	TRBJ1-1	ASSSGQAGGEAF
TRBV30	12	-	TRBJ2-1	AWSVGGLYNEQF
TRBV10-3	15	few	TRBJ2-7	AISESLGLAVSYEQY
TRBV15	13	-	TRBJ1-1	ATSRDGGSNTEAF
TRBV5-6	10	-	TRBJ2-7	ASSWEGYEQY
TRBV5-1	16	-	TRBJ2-7	ASSYGDRGFSVHHEQY
TRBV7-9	12	many	TRBJ2-1	ASSWAGSYNEQF
TRBV28	13	once	TRBJ2-1	ASSLAGETGNEQF
TRBV5-1	13	-	TRBJ1-2	ASRSPGQVLPGYT
TRBV4-1	12	-	TRBJ2-3	ASSQLAGTDTQY
TRBV7-9	13	-	TRBJ1-5	ASSLDRAGIQPQH
TRBV5-1	12	-	TRBJ2-3	ASSGGSYTDTQY
TRBV2	12	-	TRBJ2-7	ASIETGGPGEQY